This T cell receptor (beta chain) is drawn from a study of control samples from healthy donors and cancer patients. V lost 2 bases and J 8 bases, leaving 19 bases between the germline ends. Germline V lookup: CDR1 SGHTA, CDR2 FQGTGA. The CDR3 is made up of 16 amino acids. Sequencing was performed with immunoSEQ multiplex PCR; in TCRdb, only in-frame clones are kept and a portion is missing. The data contain around 76,000 clones, around 94% of them singletons. The sample consisted of blood. The sequence derives from a woman between 40 and 50 years old in good health. This chain connects TRBV7-3 to TRBJ2-1; no reliable D call. The CDR3 here is CASSLESSRSGDEQFF. In DNA form, the CDR3 reads TGTGCCAGCAGCTTAGAAAGCTCTAGATCGGGCGATGAGCAGTTCTTC.